A single sample gave rise to the 18 T cell receptor beta chains below, sequenced in a study of early T cells in non-severe SARS-CoV-2 infection. TCRdb re-called the 5' RACE reads through MiXCR, storing one row per CDR3 protein. The sample consists of tens of thousands of distinct CDR3 sequences, approximately 15% of them appearing once. This material consisted of whole blood, taken at baseline. The source is an adult who was a healthcare worker with PCR-confirmed SARS-CoV-2 infection or an uninfected control (not recorded which).

This clonotype was detected ten times or more. CDR3 DNA: TGTGCCAGCAGCCTCGACAGCTCCTACGAGCAGTACTTC. Translation gives CASSLDSSYEQYF. This rearrangement joins TRBV28 to TRBJ2-7; D perhaps matches TRBD1 (5 bases). Germline assignment: CDR1 MDHEN and CDR2 SYDVKM. This CDR3 contains 13 residues. V shed 6 bases and J shed 0 bases, with 9 bases lying between them.

The gene calls are TRBV3-1 and TRBJ2-5; unclear D gene. Germline V CDR1 and CDR2: LGHDT, YNNKEL (reference sequence). This CDR3 region has 16 residues. Trimming removed 4 bases from V and 5 bases from J, with 20 bases in between. The CDR3 region has the DNA TGTGCCAGCAGCCTCCATGGTGGCGCGCTGAAGGAGACCCAGTACTTC. Amino acid sequence: CASSLHGGALKETQYF.

There are many counts of this clonotype. This chain joins TRBV11-1 and TRBJ2-1, with 10 positions matching TRBD2. CDR3 length equals 17 residues. Germline V gives CDR1 SGHAT, CDR2 FQDESV (reference sequence). The J segment lost 2 bases and the V segment lost 8 bases, leaving 12 bases of the junction unmatched. CDR3 DNA: TGTGCCAGCGGCATGGGGCCTAGCGGGAGCCCCTACAATGAGCAGTTCTTC. It specifies CASGMGPSGSPYNEQFF.

V usage is TRBV28 and J usage is TRBJ2-5; D possibly corresponds to TRBD1 (5 bases). Germline CDR1 is MDHEN and CDR2 is SYDVKM. The CDR3 has 14 amino acids. V lost 7 bases and J lost 0, with 12 bases in between. In DNA form, the CDR3 reads TGTGCCAGCACCCCGCCGACAGACCAAGAGACCCAGTACTTC. Translated, it gives CASTPPTDQETQYF.

The chain combines TRBV2 with TRBJ2-7, with D possibly being TRBD2 (7 bases). V was trimmed by 5 bases and J by 2 bases, leaving 13 bases between them. The germline V gene encodes CDR1 SNHLY and CDR2 FYNNEI. This CDR3 contains 14 residues. CDR3 loop: CASSPRGGTYEQYF. In DNA form, the CDR3 reads TGTGCCAGCAGTCCGAGGGGGGGGACCTACGAGCAGTACTTC.

This clonotype was counted only a few times. The chain joins TRBV19 to TRBJ2-3; tentative D call: TRBD1 (5 bases). With 5 bases removed from V and 2 bases from J, the gap between germline ends came to 17 bases. CDR1 is LNHDA and CDR2 is SQIVND in the germline V gene (reference sequence). This CDR3 spans 16 amino acids. CDR3 loop: CASSFTPTGTTDTQYF. CDR3 sequence (DNA): TGTGCCAGTAGTTTTACCCCTACAGGAACCACAGATACGCAGTATTTT. Using reference TRBV19 and TRBJ2-3 for the parts outside the CDR3, the full variable domain is DGGITQSPKYLFRKEGQNVTLSCEQNLNHDAMYWYRQDPGQGLRLIYYSQIVNDFQKGDIAEGYSVSREKKESFPLTVTSAQKNPTAFYLCASSFTPTGTTDTQYFGPGTRLTVL.

The gene calls are TRBV11-2 and TRBJ1-1; the match to TRBD1 covers 9 bases. Trimming cost V 3 bases and J 4 bases; bases outside gene matches: 9. Germline V lookup: CDR1 SGHAT, CDR2 FQNNGV. The CDR3 covers 16 residues. CDR3 region: CASSFPPYRGPTEAFF. Here the CDR3 DNA reads TGTGCCAGCAGCTTTCCCCCCTACAGGGGGCCCACTGAAGCTTTCTTT.

The chain recombines TRBV7-9 with TRBJ2-3; 13 bases agree with TRBD2. With 5 bases clipped from V and 8 bases from J, the junction kept 7 bases outside the gene matches. CDR1 is SEHNR and CDR2 is FQNEAQ in the germline V gene (reference sequence). This CDR3 has 15 residues. The CDR3 loop reads CASSPWTSGGATQYF. The CDR3, as DNA: TGTGCCAGCAGCCCGTGGACTAGCGGGGGAGCTACGCAGTATTTT.

This clonotype was picked up a small number of times. CDR3 bases: TGCAGTGCCCCTAGCGGGACCTACAATGAGCGGCAGTTCTTC. Translating gives CSAPSGTYNERQFF. This rearrangement joins TRBV20-1 to TRBJ2-1; 9 bases align to TRBD2. Germline CDR1 and CDR2: DFQATT and SNEGSKA (reference sequence). Trimming took 6 bases from V and 12 from J; bases not matched to a gene: 15. The CDR3 spans 14 residues.

The V and J genes are TRBV5-1 and TRBJ2-5; TRBD2 matches 10 bases. Losses at the gene ends were 0 bases for V and 4 bases for J; bases not matched to a gene: 6. Germline loops: CDR1 SGHRS, CDR2 YFSETQ. The CDR3 extends over 16 amino acids. The CDR3 sequence is CASSLGIAGGGETQYF. The CDR3 DNA reads TGCGCCAGCAGCTTGGGTATAGCGGGAGGAGGAGAGACCCAGTACTTC.

CDR3 sequence: CASVPGASGRRAYEQYF. The CDR3 DNA sequence: TGTGCCAGCGTACCCGGTGCTAGCGGGAGGAGGGCCTACGAGCAGTACTTC. The chain couples TRBV28 to TRBJ2-7, with 11 positions matching TRBD2. Trimming took 8 bases from V and 2 from J; bases not matched to a gene: 14. The germline CDR1 and CDR2 sequences are MDHEN and SYDVKM. The CDR3 has 17 amino acids. Supplemented by reference TRBV28 and TRBJ2-7, the full variable domain reads DVKVTQSSRYLVKRTGEKVFLECVQDMDHENMFWYRQDPGLGLRLIYFSYDVKMKEKGDIPEGYSVSREKKERFSLILESASTNQTSMYLCASVPGASGRRAYEQYFGPGTRLTVT.

This clonotype has more than one count but fewer than ten. The genes are TRBV7-6 and TRBJ2-3; D uncertain. CDR1 is SGHVS and CDR2 is FNYEAQ in the germline V gene. V was cut by 2 bases and J by 5 bases, with 11 bases left in between. There are 14 residues in the CDR3. This chain's CDR3 is CASSLNTARDTQYF. As DNA, the CDR3 is TGTGCCAGCAGCTTAAATACAGCCCGAGATACGCAGTATTTT.

This clonotype has ten or more counts. The CDR3 DNA reads as TGTGCCAGCAGCTTGGGGGCACCCTCCTACGAGCAGTACTTC. The encoded protein is CASSLGAPSYEQYF. V and J are TRBV5-5 and TRBJ2-7; D gene uncertain. This CDR3 spans 14 amino acids. The germline V gene has CDR1 SGHKS and CDR2 YYEKEE (reference sequence). The germline V and J ends were trimmed by 0 bases and 0 bases, with 7 bases remaining between them.

This clonotype has more than one count but fewer than ten. V and J are TRBV2 and TRBJ1-1, with a possible D match to TRBD1 (5 bases). V lost 7 bases to trimming and J lost 4 bases, with 13 bases between them. CDR1 is SNHLY, CDR2 FYNNEI, per germline. The CDR3 spans 13 residues. The chain's CDR3 is CASTPIGGTEAFF. CDR3 in DNA: TGTGCCAGCACCCCGATCGGGGGCACTGAAGCTTTCTTT.

The chain has TRBV6-5 and TRBJ1-1, with TRBD1 matching 9 bases. The CDR3 contains 16 residues. Germline CDR1 is MNHEY and CDR2 is SVGAGI. Trimming removed 5 bases from V and 3 bases from J; junction bases left unmatched: 10. CDR3 amino acids: CASSPQIDRGYTEAFF. For the CDR3, the DNA is TGTGCCAGCAGTCCGCAGATTGACAGGGGGTACACTGAAGCTTTCTTT.

This clonotype was detected a few times. The chain employs TRBV11-1 and TRBJ2-1; D unclear. CDR3 length equals 12 residues. Germline CDR1 and CDR2: SGHAT and FQDESV (reference sequence). With 5 bases removed from V and 5 bases from J, the gap between germline ends came to 7 bases. The DNA for the CDR3 is TGTGCCAGCAGCCAACGGGACAATGAGCAGTTCTTC. It encodes CASSQRDNEQFF. Looking up the rest from reference TRBV11-1 and TRBJ2-1 gives the full variable domain: EAEVAQSPRYKITEKSQAVAFWCDPISGHATLYWYRQILGQGPELLVQFQDESVVDDSQLPKDRFSAERLKGVDSTLKIQPAELGDSAMYLCASSQRDNEQFFGPGTRLTVL.

With respect to this clonotype: Being one base from a much bigger clone, this may be a read error. The rearrangement joins TRBV3-1 to TRBJ2-1; 7 positions match TRBD1. Germline loops: CDR1 LGHDT, CDR2 YNNKEL (reference sequence). This CDR3 spans 14 amino acids. The CDR3 region is CASSQATGSNEQSF. The CDR3 DNA sequence: TGTGCCAGCAGCCAAGCGACAGGGAGCAATGAGCAGTCCTTC.

The chain employs TRBV12-3 or TRBV12-4 and TRBJ2-5; D unclear. The CDR3 extends over 13 amino acids. The ends were cut back, 4 bases at V and 7 bases at J, with 13 bases in the middle. DNA for the CDR3: TGTGCCAGCAGTTCCATTTCAGGCTCGACCCAGTACTTC. Translation gives CASSSISGSTQYF.